The 13 T cell receptor beta chains presented below share a single source sample, sequenced in a study of neurological immune-mediated disorders. TCRdb passed the 5' RACE reads through MiXCR, listing each CDR3 protein once. Of more than 35,000 distinct CDR3 sequences listed, under 6.5% are singletons. The source material was CD4+ T cells from blood. These receptors were obtained from a woman aged 40 to 55 in good health.

This clonotype was seen ten or more times. The CDR3: CAISGTDYGYTF. DNA for the CDR3: TGTGCCATCAGCGGGACAGACTATGGCTACACCTTC. V gene TRBV10-3 combines with J gene TRBJ1-2, with TRBD1 matching over 7 bases. The germline V gene encodes CDR1 ENHRY and CDR2 SYGVKD. Unmatched junction bases numbered 1, after V lost 6 bases and J lost 3 bases. This CDR3 comprises 12 residues.

The table lists this clonotype with many counts. A junction boundary mismatches the germline segment, possibly from a read error. J is TRBJ1-5 and V is TRBV6-1; D is uncertain. Germline V gene lookup returns CDR1 MNHNS and CDR2 SASEGT. This CDR3 comprises 13 residues. The CDR3 spells CASSDLSQALRNF. The CDR3 coding sequence is TGTGCCAGCAGTGATCTCAGTCAGGCCCTTCGGAATTTT.

This clonotype was seen at least ten times. This chain links TRBV5-6 with TRBJ2-2; no definite D call. Germline V lookup: CDR1 SGHDT, CDR2 YYEEEE. This CDR3 contains 13 residues. V was pared by 5 bases and J by 6 bases, with 11 bases between. CDR3 nucleotides: TGTGCCAGCAGTTTCGTTGGTGCCGGGGAGCTGTTTTTT. Amino acid sequence: CASSFVGAGELFF.

This clonotype was seen ten or more times. The genes are TRBV3-1 and TRBJ2-7; TRBD1 might be the D (7 bases). CDR1 LGHDT and CDR2 YNNKEL come from the germline V gene (reference sequence). This CDR3 has 14 residues. Deletions cut 4 bases from V and 4 bases from J, with 14 bases between. CDR3 sequence reads: CASSRGTAEYEQYF. The CDR3 DNA is TGTGCCAGCAGCCGCGGGACAGCCGAGTACGAGCAGTACTTC.

This clonotype was seen many times. CDR3 DNA sequence: TGCGCCAGCAGCGAGACCGTCCCGAGGGCTAGGGACTACGAGCAGTACTTC. This encodes CASSETVPRARDYEQYF. V usage is TRBV5-1 and J usage is TRBJ2-7; perhaps TRBD2 as D (5 bases). The CDR3 sequence is 17 residues long. In germline, CDR1 is SGHRS, CDR2 YFSETQ. Trimming shortened V by 4 bases and J by 3 bases, and 23 bases separated the two germline ends.

This clonotype was counted ten times or more. This chain links TRBV5-1 with TRBJ2-3; D gene ambiguous. V was pared by 0 bases and J by 4 bases, with 15 bases between. The germline CDR1 and CDR2 sequences are SGHRS and YFSETQ. The length of the CDR3 is 16 residues. Here the CDR3 DNA reads TGCGCCAGCAGCTTGGCGTTCGGCGGACGAGCAGATACGCAGTATTTT. Its translation is CASSLAFGGRADTQYF. Using reference TRBV5-1 and TRBJ2-3 for the parts outside the CDR3, the full variable domain is KAGVTQTPRYLIKTRGQQVTLSCSPISGHRSVSWYQQTPGQGLQFLFEYFSETQRNKGNFPGRFSGRQFSNSRSEMNVSTLELGDSALYLCASSLAFGGRADTQYFGPGTRLTVL.

In this sample, this clonotype turned up many times. The chain recombines TRBV29-1 with TRBJ2-5; 11 bases align to TRBD1. Germline CDR1 and CDR2: SQVTM and ANQGSEA. The CDR3 consists of 15 residues. V shed 2 bases, J shed 4 bases, and the junction held 6 bases outside the gene matches. The CDR3 region has the DNA TGCAGCGTTGAATTTGGGACAGGGGGTCGAGAGACCCAGTACTTC. This sequence encodes CSVEFGTGGRETQYF.

This clonotype was counted many times. This chain uses TRBV6-5 with TRBJ2-1; a possible D gene is TRBD2 (6 bases). CDR1 MNHEY and CDR2 SVGAGI come from the germline V gene. The CDR3 contains 15 residues. V gave up 4 bases and J gave up 4 bases, with 14 bases separating them. CDR3 nucleotides: TGTGCCAGCAGTTCCCCGGGACTGTTTTACAATGAGCAGTTCTTC. Its protein product is CASSSPGLFYNEQFF.

There are many counts of this clonotype. This chain uses TRBV5-5 with TRBJ2-7; D is perhaps TRBD2 (5 bases). The germline gives CDR1 SGHKS, CDR2 YYEKEE (reference sequence). Trimming removed 4 bases from V and 3 bases from J, with 20 bases in between. The CDR3 covers 16 residues. CDR3 nucleotide sequence: TGTGCCAGCAGCCTACCTCCGGAGGCCAGGAACTACGAGCAGTACTTC. It yields the protein CASSLPPEARNYEQYF.

Ten or more counts support this clonotype. The chain links TRBV20-1 to TRBJ2-3; perhaps D is TRBD1 or TRBD2 (5 bases each). The CDR3 spans 16 residues. Germline V gene sequence: CDR1 DFQATT, CDR2 SNEGSKA (reference sequence). V was shortened by 4 bases and J by 1 base, with 18 bases between the two germline ends. In DNA form, the CDR3 reads TGCAGTGCTAATCCCCCGGGACGGCAGGGCACAGATACGCAGTATTTT. Amino acids: CSANPPGRQGTDTQYF.

This clonotype was recorded a few times. The rearrangement uses TRBV7-2 and TRBJ2-2; perhaps TRBD1 as D (5 bases). The germline CDR1 and CDR2 sequences are SGHTA and FQGNSA. Trimming left V 1 base short and J 7 bases short, with 16 bases between. This CDR3 region has 16 residues. CDR3 sequence (DNA): TGTGCCAGCAGCTTAGAATGGGGCGCAAGAGGCGGGGAGCTGTTTTTT. Protein sequence: CASSLEWGARGGELFF.

This clonotype was recorded many times. V gene TRBV21-1 combines with J gene TRBJ2-7; TRBD2, the table's D call, was not compared with the DNA. TRBV21-1 is given as a pseudogene. The CDR3 sequence is 16 residues long. The chain's CDR3 is CASSKVLAGLSYEQYF. The CDR3 region has the DNA TGTGCCAGCAGCAAAGTTCTAGCGGGGTTATCCTACGAGCAGTACTTC.

This clonotype has ten or more counts. J is TRBJ2-5 and V is TRBV20-1, with 7 positions matching TRBD2. Germline assignment: CDR1 DFQATT and CDR2 SNEGSKA (reference sequence). V shed 3 bases and J 5 bases; nucleotides not matched to a gene: 15. The CDR3 is 16 amino acids. DNA of the CDR3: TGCAGTGCTAGTTTATACCGGGGGAGGGCCTCGGAGACCCAGTACTTC. Its translation is CSASLYRGRASETQYF.